Below, 8 T cell receptor beta chains from the same sample are listed, as sequenced in a study of Ad26.COV2.S vaccination and SARS-CoV-2 variants (dated by TCRdb to 2020 to 2023). Library preparation was by the immunoSEQ multiplex PCR assay. Not all clones reach the TCRdb copy of this immuneACCESS table, which keeps in-frame sequences only. Checked studies attribute under half of the gap to unresolved V genes and leave the rest unexplained. The sample table lists about 350,000 clones, less than 90% of them with a count of one. About 10% of the sample lies in the top ten. In the paper's terms, the treatment or condition label means: about 20 received Ad26.COV2.S at low or high dose, single or two shots; several received placebo; per-sample allocation not given. For vaccine and placebo recipients, the sequenced repertoires came from samples collected on day 63 after the first injection. The sample was peripheral blood, taken in a trial of Ad26.COV2.S vaccine versus placebo. The receptors were sampled from a person aged 18-65 years who received the Ad26.COV2.S COVID-19 vaccine or a placebo.

The rearrangement joins TRBV10-2 to TRBJ1-5; 7 bases are shared with TRBD1. The length of the CDR3 is 14 residues. J gave up 5 bases and V 6 bases, and 7 bases lay outside the gene matches. Germline CDR1 reads WSHSY; CDR2 reads SAAADI. CDR3 sequence (DNA): TGCGCCAGCAGAGAAATCAGGGGGGATCAGCCCCAGCATTTT. Its protein product is CASREIRGDQPQHF.

The rearrangement uses TRBV5-1 and TRBJ1-3; tentatively, D is TRBD1 (6 bases). Trimming cost V 3 bases and J 1 base, with 11 bases left between them. CDR1 SGHRS and CDR2 YFSETQ come from the germline V gene. The CDR3 consists of 15 residues. DNA for the CDR3: TGCGCCAGCAGCTCGGTAGGGGGTTCTGGAAACACCATATATTTT. Its translation is CASSSVGGSGNTIYF. Drawing the rest from reference TRBV5-1 and TRBJ1-3, the complete variable domain is KAGVTQTPRYLIKTRGQQVTLSCSPISGHRSVSWYQQTPGQGLQFLFEYFSETQRNKGNFPGRFSGRQFSNSRSEMNVSTLELGDSALYLCASSSVGGSGNTIYFGEGSWLTVV.

The rearrangement links TRBV2 to TRBJ2-2, with a possible D match to TRBD2 (5 bases). V lost 5 bases to trimming and J lost 4 bases, with 14 bases between them. Germline CDR1 reads SNHLY; CDR2 reads FYNNEI. This CDR3 comprises 15 residues. CDR3 bases: TGTGCCAGCAGTCCCCGGGGAGATCTCACCGGGGAGCTGTTTTTT. As protein: CASSPRGDLTGELFF.

This chain connects TRBV10-3 to TRBJ2-5; weak D call: TRBD1 (5 bases). Looked up from germline, CDR1 is ENHRY and CDR2 is SYGVKD. The length of the CDR3 is 15 residues. With 0 bases removed from V and 1 base from J, the gap between germline ends came to 9 bases. The CDR3 sequence is CAISESGAGQETQYF. DNA of the CDR3: TGTGCCATCAGTGAGTCAGGGGCTGGCCAAGAGACCCAGTACTTC.

This chain links TRBV2 with TRBJ1-6; D unresolved. Germline assignment: CDR1 SNHLY and CDR2 FYNNEI. V was shortened by 6 bases and J by 3 bases, with 6 bases between the two germline ends. The CDR3 loop spans 13 amino acids. CDR3 sequence: CASRRVYNSPLHF. CDR3 DNA: TGTGCCAGCAGACGGGTCTATAATTCACCCCTCCACTTT.

The CDR3 here is CASRLLLSGTADGYTF. CDR3 coding DNA: TGCGCCAGCAGATTGTTGCTGTCCGGGACAGCTGATGGCTACACCTTC. The chain combines TRBV5-1 with TRBJ1-2, with 7 positions matching TRBD1. J gave up 6 bases and V 5 bases, and 16 bases lay outside the gene matches. The CDR3 covers 16 residues. The V gene's germline CDR1 is SGHRS and CDR2 YFSETQ.

This clone appeared once. This rearrangement joins TRBV9 to TRBJ2-1, with 9 positions matching TRBD1. J was trimmed by 8 bases and V by 0 bases; bases with no gene match: 9. Germline CDR1 is SGDLS and CDR2 is YYNGEE. The CDR3 sequence is 16 residues long. Here the CDR3 DNA reads TGTGCCAGCAGCGTAGGAGAGGGACAGGGTCATGATGAGCAGTTCTTC. This gives the protein CASSVGEGQGHDEQFF.

V is TRBV4-1 and J is TRBJ1-1; no clear D gene. Trimming shortened V by 0 bases and J by 3 bases, and 2 bases separated the two germline ends. Germline CDR1 and CDR2: MGHRA and YSYEKL. CDR3 length equals 12 residues. The CDR3 nucleotides are TGCGCCAGCAGCCAAGATGACACTGAAGCTTTCTTT. Amino acids: CASSQDDTEAFF.